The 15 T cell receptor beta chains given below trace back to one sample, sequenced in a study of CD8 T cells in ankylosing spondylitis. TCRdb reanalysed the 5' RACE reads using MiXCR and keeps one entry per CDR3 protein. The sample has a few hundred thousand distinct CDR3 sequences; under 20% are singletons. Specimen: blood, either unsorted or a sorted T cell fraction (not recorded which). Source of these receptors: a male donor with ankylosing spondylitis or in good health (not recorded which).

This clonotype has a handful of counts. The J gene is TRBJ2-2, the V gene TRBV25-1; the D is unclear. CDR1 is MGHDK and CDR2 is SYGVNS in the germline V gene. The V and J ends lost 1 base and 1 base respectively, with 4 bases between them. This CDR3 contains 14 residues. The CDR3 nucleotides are TGTGCCAGCAGTGAATTGGTGAACACCGGGGAGCTGTTTTTT. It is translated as CASSELVNTGELFF.

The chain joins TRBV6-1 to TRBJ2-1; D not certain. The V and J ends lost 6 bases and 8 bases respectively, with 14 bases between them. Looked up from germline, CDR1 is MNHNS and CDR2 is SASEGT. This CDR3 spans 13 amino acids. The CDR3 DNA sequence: TGTGCCAGCAGCCTCCGAAGTTCCGATGAGCAGTTCTTC. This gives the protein CASSLRSSDEQFF.

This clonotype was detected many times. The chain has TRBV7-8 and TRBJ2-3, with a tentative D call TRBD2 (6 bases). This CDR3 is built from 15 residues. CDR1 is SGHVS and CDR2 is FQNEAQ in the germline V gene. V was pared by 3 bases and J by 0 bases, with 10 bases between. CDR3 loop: CASSFEGTSTDTQYF. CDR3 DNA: TGTGCCAGCAGCTTTGAGGGGACTAGCACAGATACGCAGTATTTT.

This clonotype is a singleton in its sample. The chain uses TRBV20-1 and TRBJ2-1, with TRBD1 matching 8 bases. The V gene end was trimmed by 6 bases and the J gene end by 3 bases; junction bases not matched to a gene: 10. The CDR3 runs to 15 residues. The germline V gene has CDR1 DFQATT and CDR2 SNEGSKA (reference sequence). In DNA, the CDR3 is TGCAGTGCACCGATACAGGGGGACGACTACAATGAGCAGTTCTTC. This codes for CSAPIQGDDYNEQFF.

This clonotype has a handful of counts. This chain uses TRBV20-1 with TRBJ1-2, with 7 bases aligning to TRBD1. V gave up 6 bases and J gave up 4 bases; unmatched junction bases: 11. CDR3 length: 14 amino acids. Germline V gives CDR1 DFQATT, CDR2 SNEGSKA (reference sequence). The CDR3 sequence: CSAGGLGGSYGYTF. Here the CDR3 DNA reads TGCAGTGCGGGGGGCCTAGGGGGCTCCTATGGCTACACCTTC.

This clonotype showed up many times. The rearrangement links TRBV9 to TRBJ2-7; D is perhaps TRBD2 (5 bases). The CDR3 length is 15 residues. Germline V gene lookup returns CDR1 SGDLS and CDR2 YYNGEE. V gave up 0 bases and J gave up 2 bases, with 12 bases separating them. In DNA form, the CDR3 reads TGTGCCAGCAGCGTAGTAGCGCTACTCACCTACGAGCAGTACTTC. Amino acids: CASSVVALLTYEQYF.

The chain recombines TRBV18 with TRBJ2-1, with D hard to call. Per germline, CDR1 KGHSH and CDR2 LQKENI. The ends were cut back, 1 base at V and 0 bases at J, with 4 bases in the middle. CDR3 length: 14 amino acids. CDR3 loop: CASSPHPSYNEQFF. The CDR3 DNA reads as TGTGCCAGCTCACCACACCCCTCCTACAATGAGCAGTTCTTC.

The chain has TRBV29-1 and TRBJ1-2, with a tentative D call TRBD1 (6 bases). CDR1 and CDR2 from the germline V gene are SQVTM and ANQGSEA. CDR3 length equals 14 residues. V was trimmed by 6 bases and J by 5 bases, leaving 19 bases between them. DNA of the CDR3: TGCAGCGTCGAAACAACAGGGTTCCGATATGGCTACACCTTC. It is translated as CSVETTGFRYGYTF.

The CDR3 coding sequence is TGCGCCAGCAGCCAAGATCGGCTAGCGGGAGGGCCTGGCTACAATGAGCAGTTCTTC. It encodes CASSQDRLAGGPGYNEQFF. The chain carries TRBV4-1 and TRBJ2-1; the match to TRBD2 covers 12 bases. The CDR3 sequence is 19 residues long. Germline V gene sequence: CDR1 MGHRA, CDR2 YSYEKL. V lost 0 bases and J lost 3; bases outside the gene matches: 9.

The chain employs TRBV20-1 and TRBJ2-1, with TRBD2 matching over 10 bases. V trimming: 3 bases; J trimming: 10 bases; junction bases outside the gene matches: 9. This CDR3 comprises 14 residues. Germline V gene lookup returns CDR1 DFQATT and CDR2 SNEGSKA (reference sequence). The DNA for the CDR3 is TGCAGTGCTAGGGGTAGCGGGAGGATCGGGGAGCAGTTCTTC. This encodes CSARGSGRIGEQFF.

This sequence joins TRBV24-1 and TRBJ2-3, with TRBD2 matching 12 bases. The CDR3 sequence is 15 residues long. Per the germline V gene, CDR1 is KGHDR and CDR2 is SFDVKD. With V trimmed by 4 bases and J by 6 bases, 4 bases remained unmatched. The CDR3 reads CATSDLTSGSDTQYF. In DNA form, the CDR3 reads TGTGCCACCAGTGACCTGACTAGCGGGAGTGATACGCAGTATTTT.

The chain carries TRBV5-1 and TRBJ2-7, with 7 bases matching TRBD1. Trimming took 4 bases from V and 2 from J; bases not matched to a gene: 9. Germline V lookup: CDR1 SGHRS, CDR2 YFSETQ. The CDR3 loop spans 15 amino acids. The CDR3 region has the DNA TGCGCCAGCAGCCGAACGACAGGGACGGCCTACGAGCAGTACTTC. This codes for CASSRTTGTAYEQYF. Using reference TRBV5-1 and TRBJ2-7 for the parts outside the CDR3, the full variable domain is KAGVTQTPRYLIKTRGQQVTLSCSPISGHRSVSWYQQTPGQGLQFLFEYFSETQRNKGNFPGRFSGRQFSNSRSEMNVSTLELGDSALYLCASSRTTGTAYEQYFGPGTRLTVT.

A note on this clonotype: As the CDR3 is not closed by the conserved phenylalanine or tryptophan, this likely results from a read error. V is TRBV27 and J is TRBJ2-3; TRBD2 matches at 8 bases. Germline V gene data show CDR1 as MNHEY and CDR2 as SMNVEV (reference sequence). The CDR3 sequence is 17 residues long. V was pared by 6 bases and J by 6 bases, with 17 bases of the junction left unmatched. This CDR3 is CASRSGIREGFWDTQYL. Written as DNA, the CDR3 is TGTGCCAGCAGGTCGGGGATACGGGAGGGCTTTTGGGATACGCAGTATCTT.

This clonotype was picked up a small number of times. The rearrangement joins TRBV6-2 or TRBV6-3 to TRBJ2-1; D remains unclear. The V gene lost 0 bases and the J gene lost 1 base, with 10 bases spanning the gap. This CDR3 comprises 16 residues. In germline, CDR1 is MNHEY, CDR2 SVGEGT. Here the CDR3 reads CASSYSSPSSYNEQFF. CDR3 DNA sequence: TGTGCCAGCAGTTACTCATCCCCAAGTTCCTACAATGAGCAGTTCTTC.

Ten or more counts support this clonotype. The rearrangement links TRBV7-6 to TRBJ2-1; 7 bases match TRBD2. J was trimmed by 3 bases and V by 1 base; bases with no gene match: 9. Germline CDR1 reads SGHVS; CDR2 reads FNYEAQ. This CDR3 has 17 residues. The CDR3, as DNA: TGTGCCAGCAGCTTAGGGGTAGCGGGCTCCAGCTACAATGAGCAGTTCTTC. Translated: CASSLGVAGSSYNEQFF.